The TCR beta chain under discussion was sequenced for a study of cytomegalovirus exposure and HLA in healthy donors. Trimming left V 4 bases short and J 4 bases short, with 17 bases between. Germline CDR1 and CDR2: SGHRS and YFSETQ. The CDR3 is 15 residues long. With 60 Vbeta and 13 Jbeta primers, the PCR was carried out. Using immunoSEQ multiplex PCR, the repertoire was profiled, and TCRdb retains in-frame clones only, with some absent. The sample carries 110,000 to 150,000 clones, 80% recorded once. The origin of this receptor is a man between 35 and 55 years old in good health and CMV-seronegative. The specimen sequenced was PBMCs. The chain uses TRBV5-1 and TRBJ1-1, with no clear D. In DNA, the CDR3 is TGCGCCAGCAGCGCACGAGGGAACCCTGGCACTGAAGCTTTCTTT. Protein: CASSARGNPGTEAFF.